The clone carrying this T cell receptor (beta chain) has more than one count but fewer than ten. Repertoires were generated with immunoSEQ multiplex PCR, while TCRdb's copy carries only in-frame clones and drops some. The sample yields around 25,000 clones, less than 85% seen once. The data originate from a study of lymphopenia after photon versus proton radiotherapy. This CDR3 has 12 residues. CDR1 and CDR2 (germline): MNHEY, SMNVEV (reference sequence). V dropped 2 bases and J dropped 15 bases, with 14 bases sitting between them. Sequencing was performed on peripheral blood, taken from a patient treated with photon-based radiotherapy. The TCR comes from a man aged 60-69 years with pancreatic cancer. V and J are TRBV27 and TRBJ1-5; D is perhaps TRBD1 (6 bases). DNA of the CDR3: TGTGCCAGCAGTTTACCAGGACAGCCTCCGCATTTT. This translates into CASSLPGQPPHF.